A single sample gave rise to the 15 T cell receptor beta chains below, sequenced in a study of cytomegalovirus exposure and HLA in healthy donors. The study ran its PCR with 60 Vbeta and 13 Jbeta primers. The repertoire was sequenced with immunoSEQ multiplex PCR; TCRdb's copy has only in-frame clones and lacks some. This sample carries some 170,000 clones, around 76% of them seen once, and the ten largest clones take over 1.3%. Material: PBMCs. The receptor source for this set is a man aged 55 to 70 in good health and CMV-seronegative.

V usage is TRBV4-3 and J usage is TRBJ1-2; 7 bases agree with TRBD1. V was pared by 0 bases and J by 4 bases, with 11 bases of the junction left unmatched. The CDR3 is 17 residues long. The germline V gene has CDR1 LGHNA and CDR2 YSLEER. The CDR3 loop is CASSQDRGTAMLYGYTF. CDR3 coding DNA: TGCGCCAGCAGCCAAGATCGGGGGACAGCCATGCTCTATGGCTACACCTTC.

V usage is TRBV15 and J usage is TRBJ2-7; perhaps TRBD2 as D (6 bases). The CDR3 extends over 16 amino acids. V was cut by 0 bases and J by 7 bases, with 19 bases left in between. CDR1 and CDR2 (germline): LNHNV, YYDKDF (reference sequence). The CDR3 loop reads CATSREHSGSHREQYF. CDR3 DNA: TGTGCCACCAGCAGAGAACATAGCGGATCCCACAGGGAGCAGTACTTC. Using reference TRBV15 and TRBJ2-7 for the parts outside the CDR3, the full variable domain is DAMVIQNPRYQVTQFGKPVTLSCSQTLNHNVMYWYQQKSSQAPKLLFHYYDKDFNNEADTPDNFQSRRPNTSFCFLDIRSPGLGDTAMYLCATSREHSGSHREQYFGPGTRLTVT.

This clone was recorded once. The gene calls are TRBV4-1 and TRBJ2-7; 7 nucleotides match TRBD1. The V gene end was trimmed by 2 bases and the J gene end by 1 base; junction bases not matched to a gene: 5. The germline V gene encodes CDR1 MGHRA and CDR2 YSYEKL. This CDR3 region has 15 residues. The CDR3 region has the DNA TGCGCCAGCAGCCAATCGGGACAGACTTCCTACGAGCAGTACTTC. This sequence encodes CASSQSGQTSYEQYF.

CDR3 in amino acids: CAISEPGQGNGGEKLFF. The CDR3, as DNA: TGTGCCATCAGTGAGCCGGGACAGGGAAACGGAGGAGAAAAACTGTTTTTT. The chain combines TRBV10-3 with TRBJ1-4; 9 nucleotides match TRBD1. The CDR3 contains 17 residues. Germline V gives CDR1 ENHRY, CDR2 SYGVKD. The V and J ends lost 2 bases and 8 bases, in that order; junction bases with no gene match: 12.

The gene calls are TRBV9 and TRBJ1-3, with a tentative D call TRBD1 (6 bases). This CDR3 has 17 amino acids. V dropped 3 bases and J dropped 0 bases, with 16 bases sitting between them. CDR1 SGDLS and CDR2 YYNGEE come from the germline V gene. The CDR3 protein is CASSAGGLIYSGNTIYF. Here the CDR3 DNA reads TGTGCCAGCAGCGCGGGGGGCTTGATCTACTCTGGAAACACCATATATTTT. The whole variable domain, remainder taken from reference TRBV9 and TRBJ1-3, is DSGVTQTPKHLITATGQRVTLRCSPRSGDLSVYWYQQSLDQGLQFLIQYYNGEERAKGNILERFSAQQFPDLHSELNLSSLELGDSALYFCASSAGGLIYSGNTIYFGEGSWLTVV.

This clone was recorded only once. The chain has TRBV30 and TRBJ2-5; D gene uncertain. Looked up from germline, CDR1 is GTSNPN and CDR2 is SVGIG (reference sequence). V was trimmed by 3 bases and J by 1 base, leaving 6 bases between them. This CDR3 has 12 amino acids. In DNA, the CDR3 is TGTGCCTGGAGGAACAGCCAAGAGACCCAGTACTTC. The encoded protein is CAWRNSQETQYF.

The chain joins TRBV5-1 to TRBJ2-3; the match to TRBD2 covers 8 bases. V lost 4 bases and J lost 0; bases outside the gene matches: 4. The CDR3 has 15 amino acids. Germline V CDR1 and CDR2: SGHRS, YFSETQ. The CDR3 loop is CASSVTSVSTDTQYF. The CDR3 nucleotides are TGCGCCAGCAGCGTGACTAGCGTTAGCACAGATACGCAGTATTTT.

The rearrangement joins TRBV29-1 to TRBJ2-7; 11 positions match TRBD2. CDR1 and CDR2 (germline): SQVTM, ANQGSEA. CDR3 length: 14 residues. The J segment lost 6 bases and the V segment lost 8 bases, leaving 12 bases of the junction unmatched. The CDR3 is CSLRAGTSGREQYF. Written as DNA, the CDR3 is TGCAGCTTGAGAGCCGGGACTAGCGGCCGCGAGCAGTACTTC.

V and J are TRBV6-6 and TRBJ1-6; 7 bases agree with TRBD1. Germline CDR1 MNHNY, CDR2 SVGAGI (reference sequence). The CDR3 has 13 residues. With 4 bases clipped from V and 10 bases from J, the junction kept 4 bases outside the gene matches. Written as DNA, the CDR3 is TGTGCCAGCAGTTCGACAGGGACGTCACCCCTCCACTTT. Its protein is CASSSTGTSPLHF.

The chain has TRBV7-2 and TRBJ2-3; D perhaps matches TRBD1 (6 bases). This CDR3 region has 13 residues. Per germline, CDR1 SGHTA and CDR2 FQGNSA. Trimming removed 10 bases from V and 0 bases from J, with 11 bases in between. CDR3 sequence (DNA): TGTGCCAAAGGACAGCTGAGCACAGATACGCAGTATTTT. Its translation is CAKGQLSTDTQYF. The entire variable domain, with the rest obtained from reference TRBV7-2 and TRBJ2-3, is as follows: GAGVSQSPSNKVTEKGKDVELRCDPISGHTALYWYRQSLGQGLEFLIYFQGNSAPDKSGLPSDRFSAERTGGSVSTLTIQRTQQEDSAVYLCAKGQLSTDTQYFGPGTRLTVL.

The chain employs TRBV7-8 and TRBJ1-2, with D unresolved. Looked up from germline, CDR1 is SGHVS and CDR2 is FQNEAQ. V was pared by 5 bases and J by 5 bases, with 18 bases between. CDR3 length: 15 amino acids. Written as DNA, the CDR3 is TGTGCCAGCAGCATAGGCGGGCTACTTTCTTATGGCTACACCTTC. This translates into CASSIGGLLSYGYTF.

In its sample, this clone was seen a few times. The V and J genes are TRBV9 and TRBJ2-1; 8 bases fit TRBD2. The CDR3 covers 14 residues. The V gene end was trimmed by 4 bases and the J gene end by 4 bases; junction bases not matched to a gene: 4. CDR1 is SGDLS, CDR2 YYNGEE, per germline. For the CDR3, the DNA is TGTGCCAGCAGCCCCTTAGCGGGGTACAATGAGCAGTTCTTC. Its protein product is CASSPLAGYNEQFF. Filled out from reference TRBV9 and TRBJ2-1, the complete variable domain reads DSGVTQTPKHLITATGQRVTLRCSPRSGDLSVYWYQQSLDQGLQFLIQYYNGEERAKGNILERFSAQQFPDLHSELNLSSLELGDSALYFCASSPLAGYNEQFFGPGTRLTVL.

A few counts support this clone. The genes are TRBV6-6 and TRBJ2-3, with 8 positions matching TRBD2. This CDR3 has 16 residues. V lost 6 bases, J lost 1 base, and 9 bases stayed unmatched. Germline-derived CDR1 and CDR2 are MNHNY and SVGAGI (reference sequence). Written as DNA, the CDR3 is TGTGCCAGCAGGGTCGCCGGGAGGGGGGGCACAGATACGCAGTATTTT. This gives the protein CASRVAGRGGTDTQYF.

This clone was seen only a few times. This CDR3 is CASSSGQGSYNEQFF. The CDR3 nucleotides read TGCGCCAGCAGTTCCGGACAGGGCTCCTACAATGAGCAGTTCTTC. This chain uses TRBV5-1 with TRBJ2-1, with 8 nucleotides matching TRBD1. After removal of 5 bases from V and 0 bases from J, the junction contained 4 bases not matched to a gene. Germline V lookup: CDR1 SGHRS, CDR2 YFSETQ. The length of the CDR3 is 15 residues.

This chain joins TRBV6-6 and TRBJ2-7; D ambiguous. CDR3 length equals 16 residues. Germline V gene data show CDR1 as MNHNY and CDR2 as SVGAGI (reference sequence). V lost 2 bases, J lost 2 bases, and 16 bases lay in between. The CDR3 here is CASSYLRRTDTYEQYF. The CDR3 DNA reads TGTGCCAGCAGTTACCTCAGACGAACCGACACCTACGAGCAGTACTTC.